The 5 T cell receptor beta chains reported below all come from one sample, sequenced in a study of blood T cells in healthy people across ages. A second PCR, run for roughly 7 to 12 cycles, used a sample-barcoded 5' primer plus a J-beta primer mix. A single record per CDR3 protein comes from TCRdb applying MiXCR to the 5' RACE reads. The table has about 640,000 distinct CDR3 sequences, approximately 30% seen once. Sequenced input: blood. These receptor sequences come from a woman over 75 in good health.

The chain uses TRBV28 and TRBJ2-5, with D maybe TRBD2 (6 bases). The CDR3 runs to 14 residues. Germline lookup yields CDR1 MDHEN and CDR2 SYDVKM. Trimming stripped 2 bases from V and 4 bases from J, with 11 bases between. For the CDR3, the DNA is TGTGCCAGCAGTTTAGCGGGGAAAGGAGAGACCCAGTACTTC. This sequence encodes CASSLAGKGETQYF.

The rearrangement joins TRBV7-2 to TRBJ2-7; TRBD2 matches 9 bases. Germline V gene lookup returns CDR1 SGHTA and CDR2 FQGNSA. V trimming: 5 bases; J trimming: 4 bases; junction bases outside the gene matches: 9. The CDR3 has 15 residues. In nucleotides, the CDR3 is TGTGCCAGCAGCATAATAGCGGGAGAAGCTTACGAGCAGTACTTC. As protein: CASSIIAGEAYEQYF.

The rearrangement joins TRBV7-9 to TRBJ2-7; TRBD2 aligns across 14 bases. The CDR3 has 16 residues. The germline gives CDR1 SEHNR, CDR2 FQNEAQ (reference sequence). The V gene end was trimmed by 5 bases and the J gene end by 7 bases; junction bases not matched to a gene: 10. The CDR3 sequence: CASSQTTSGRAWEQYF. The CDR3 nucleotides are TGTGCCAGCAGCCAGACGACTAGCGGGAGGGCCTGGGAGCAGTACTTC.

Ten or more counts support this clonotype. J is TRBJ2-7 and V is TRBV7-9; a weak D match, TRBD1 (6 bases). Germline CDR1 reads SEHNR; CDR2 reads FQNEAQ (reference sequence). Between the trimmed V and J ends, which lost 7 bases and 4 bases, there was a span of 14 bases. This CDR3 contains 13 residues. The CDR3 nucleotides are TGTGCCAGCAACGACGACAGGACTTACGAGCAGTACTTC. This gives the protein CASNDDRTYEQYF.

Many counts were recorded for this clonotype. The chain carries TRBV20-1 and TRBJ1-2; D not certain. The CDR3 spans 12 residues. The germline V gene encodes CDR1 DFQATT and CDR2 SNEGSKA (reference sequence). The CDR3 reads CSPRSDDYGYTF. Here the CDR3 DNA reads TGCAGCCCGCGCAGCGACGACTATGGCTACACCTTC.